This T cell receptor (beta chain) was captured by sequencing in a study of OX40 agonist ivuxolimab in advanced cancers. Study context: Patients received the agonistic anti-OX40 (CD134) antibody ivuxolimab.

Clones were sequenced by immunoSEQ multiplex PCR, and TCRdb holds only the in-frame ones, with some missing. Here the sample spans approximately 74,000 clones, 85% to 95% being singletons. Trimming left V 3 bases short and J 2 bases short, with 8 bases between. Germline V CDR1 and CDR2: KGHSH, LQKENI. This CDR3 spans 14 amino acids. This clonotype was obtained from an adult with an advanced solid tumor such as melanoma, head and neck, liver or kidney cancer. The sequencing here drew on CD4+ or CD8+ T cells sorted from blood, taken in a trial of the OX40 agonist ivuxolimab. The rearrangement joins TRBV18 to TRBJ1-5; D is ambiguous. As DNA, the CDR3 is TGTGCCAGCTCACCGTCTGAGGGCAATCAGCCCCAGCATTTT. Translated: CASSPSEGNQPQHF.